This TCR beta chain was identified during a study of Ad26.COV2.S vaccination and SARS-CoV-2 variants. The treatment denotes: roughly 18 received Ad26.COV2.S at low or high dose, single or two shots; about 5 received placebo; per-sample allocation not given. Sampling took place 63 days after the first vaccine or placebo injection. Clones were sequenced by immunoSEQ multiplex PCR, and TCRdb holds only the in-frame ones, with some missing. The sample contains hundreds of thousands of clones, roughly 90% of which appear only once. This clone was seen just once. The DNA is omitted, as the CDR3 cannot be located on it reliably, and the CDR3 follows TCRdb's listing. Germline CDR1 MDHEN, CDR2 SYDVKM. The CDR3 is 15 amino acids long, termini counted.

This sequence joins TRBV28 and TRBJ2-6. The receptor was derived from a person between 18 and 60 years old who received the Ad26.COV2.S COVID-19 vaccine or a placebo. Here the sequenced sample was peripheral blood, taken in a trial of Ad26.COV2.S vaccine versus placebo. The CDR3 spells CASSSSGAGANVLTF.